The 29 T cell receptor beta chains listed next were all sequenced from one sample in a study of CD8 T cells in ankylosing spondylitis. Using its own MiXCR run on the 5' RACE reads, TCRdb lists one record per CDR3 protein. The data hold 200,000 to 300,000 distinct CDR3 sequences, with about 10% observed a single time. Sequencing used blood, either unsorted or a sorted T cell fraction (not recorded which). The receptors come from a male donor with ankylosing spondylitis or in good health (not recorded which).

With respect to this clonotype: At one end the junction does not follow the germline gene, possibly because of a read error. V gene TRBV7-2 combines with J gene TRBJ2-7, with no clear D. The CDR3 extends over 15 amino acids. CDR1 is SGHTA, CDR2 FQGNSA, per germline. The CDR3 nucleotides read TGTGACAGCAGCCCGGACGGCATAAGCTCCTACGAGCAGTACTTC. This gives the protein CDSSPDGISSYEQYF.

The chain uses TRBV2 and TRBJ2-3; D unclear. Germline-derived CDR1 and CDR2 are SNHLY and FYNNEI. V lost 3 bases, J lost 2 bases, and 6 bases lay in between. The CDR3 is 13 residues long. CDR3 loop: CASSEANTDTQYF. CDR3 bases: TGTGCCAGCAGTGAGGCCAACACAGATACGCAGTATTTT.

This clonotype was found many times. The CDR3 DNA reads as TGTGCCAGCAGTTTCGGGCAGGGGTTCCAGCCCCAGCATTTT. This translates into CASSFGQGFQPQHF. The gene calls are TRBV12-3 or TRBV12-4 and TRBJ1-5, with D possibly being TRBD1 (6 bases). V was trimmed by 3 bases and J by 7 bases, leaving 13 bases between them. The CDR3 runs to 14 residues.

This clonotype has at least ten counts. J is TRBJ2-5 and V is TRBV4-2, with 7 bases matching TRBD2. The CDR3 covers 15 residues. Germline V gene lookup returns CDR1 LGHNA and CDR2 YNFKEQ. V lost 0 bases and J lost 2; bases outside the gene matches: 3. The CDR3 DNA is TGTGCCAGCAGCCAAGATTTGGGGGGGCAAGAGACCCAGTACTTC. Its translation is CASSQDLGGQETQYF.

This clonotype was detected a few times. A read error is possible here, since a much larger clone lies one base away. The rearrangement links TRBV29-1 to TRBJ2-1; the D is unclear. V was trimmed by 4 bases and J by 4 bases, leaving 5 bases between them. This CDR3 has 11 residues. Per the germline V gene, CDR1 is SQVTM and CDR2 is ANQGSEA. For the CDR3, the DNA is TGCAGCGTTGGCAATTACAATGAGCAGTTCTTC. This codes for CSVGNYNEQFF.

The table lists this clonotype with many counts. This CDR3 reads CASRDNTDTQYF. In nucleotides, the CDR3 is TGTGCCAGCAGGGATAACACAGATACGCAGTATTTT. The chain combines TRBV12-3 or TRBV12-4 with TRBJ2-3; D not certain. V lost 6 bases to trimming and J lost 2 bases, with 6 bases between them. The CDR3 runs to 12 residues.

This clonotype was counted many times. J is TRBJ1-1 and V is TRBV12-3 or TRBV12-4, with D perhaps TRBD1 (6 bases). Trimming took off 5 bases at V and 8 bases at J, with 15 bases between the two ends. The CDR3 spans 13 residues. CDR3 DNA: TGTGCCAGCAGTCCCCCAGGGGTTGTGGAAGCTTTCTTT. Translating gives CASSPPGVVEAFF.

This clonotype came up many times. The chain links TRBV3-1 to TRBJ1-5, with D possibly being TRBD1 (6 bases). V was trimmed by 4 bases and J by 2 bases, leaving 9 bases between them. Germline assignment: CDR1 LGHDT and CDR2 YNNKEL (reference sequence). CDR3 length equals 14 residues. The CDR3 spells CASSPRGGNQPQHF. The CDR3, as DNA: TGTGCCAGCAGCCCCAGGGGAGGCAATCAGCCCCAGCATTTT. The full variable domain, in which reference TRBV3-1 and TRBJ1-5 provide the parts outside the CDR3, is DTAVSQTPKYLVTQMGNDKSIKCEQNLGHDTMYWYKQDSKKFLKIMFSYNNKELIINETVPNRFSPKSPDKAHLNLHINSLELGDSAVYFCASSPRGGNQPQHFGDGTRLSIL.

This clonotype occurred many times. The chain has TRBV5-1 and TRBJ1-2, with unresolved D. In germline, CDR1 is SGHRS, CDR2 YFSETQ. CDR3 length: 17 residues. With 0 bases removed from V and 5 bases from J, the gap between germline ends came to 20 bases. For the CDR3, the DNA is TGCGCCAGCAGCTTGGATCCAGAAACAAAGACGACTTATGGCTACACCTTC. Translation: CASSLDPETKTTYGYTF.

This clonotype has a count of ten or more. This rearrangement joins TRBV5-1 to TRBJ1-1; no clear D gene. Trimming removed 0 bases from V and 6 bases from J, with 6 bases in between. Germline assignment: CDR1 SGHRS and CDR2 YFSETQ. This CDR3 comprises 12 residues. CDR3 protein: CASSLAGSEAFF. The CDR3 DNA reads TGCGCCAGCAGCTTGGCGGGGTCTGAAGCTTTCTTT.

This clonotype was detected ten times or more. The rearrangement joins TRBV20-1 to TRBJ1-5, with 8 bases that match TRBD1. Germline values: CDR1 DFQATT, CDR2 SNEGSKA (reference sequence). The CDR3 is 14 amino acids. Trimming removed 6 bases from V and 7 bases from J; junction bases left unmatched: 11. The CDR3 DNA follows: TGCAGTGCCGCGGACAGGGTAGGAAGACAGCCCCAGCATTTT. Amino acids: CSAADRVGRQPQHF.

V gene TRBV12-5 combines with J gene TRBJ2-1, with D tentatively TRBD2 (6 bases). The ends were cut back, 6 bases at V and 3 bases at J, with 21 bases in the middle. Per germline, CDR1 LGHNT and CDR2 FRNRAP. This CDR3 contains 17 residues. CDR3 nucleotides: TGTGCTAGTGGCCCCGGAGGGCTTAGAGGGAGCTACAATGAGCAGTTCTTC. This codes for CASGPGGLRGSYNEQFF.

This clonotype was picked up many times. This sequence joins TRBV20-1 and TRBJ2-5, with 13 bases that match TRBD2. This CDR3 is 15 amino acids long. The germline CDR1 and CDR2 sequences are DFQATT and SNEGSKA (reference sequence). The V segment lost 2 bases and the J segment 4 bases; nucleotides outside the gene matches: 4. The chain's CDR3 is CSARLGLAGVETQYF. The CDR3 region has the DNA TGCAGTGCTAGACTCGGACTAGCGGGAGTAGAGACCCAGTACTTC.

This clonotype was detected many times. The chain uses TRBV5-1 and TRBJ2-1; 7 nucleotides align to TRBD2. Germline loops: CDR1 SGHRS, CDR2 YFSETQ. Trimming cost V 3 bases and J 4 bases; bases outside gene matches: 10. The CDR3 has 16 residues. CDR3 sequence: CASSSYASGAYNEQFF. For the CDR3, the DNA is TGCGCCAGCAGCTCGTATGCTAGCGGAGCATACAATGAGCAGTTCTTC. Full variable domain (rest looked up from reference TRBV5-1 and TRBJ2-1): KAGVTQTPRYLIKTRGQQVTLSCSPISGHRSVSWYQQTPGQGLQFLFEYFSETQRNKGNFPGRFSGRQFSNSRSEMNVSTLELGDSALYLCASSSYASGAYNEQFFGPGTRLTVL.

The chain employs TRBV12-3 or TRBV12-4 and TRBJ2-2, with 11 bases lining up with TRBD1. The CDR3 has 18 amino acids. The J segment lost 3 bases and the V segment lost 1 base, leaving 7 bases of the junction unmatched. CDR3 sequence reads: CASSLGTGGFVDTGELFF. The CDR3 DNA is TGTGCCAGCAGTTTAGGGACAGGGGGCTTCGTAGACACCGGGGAGCTGTTTTTT.

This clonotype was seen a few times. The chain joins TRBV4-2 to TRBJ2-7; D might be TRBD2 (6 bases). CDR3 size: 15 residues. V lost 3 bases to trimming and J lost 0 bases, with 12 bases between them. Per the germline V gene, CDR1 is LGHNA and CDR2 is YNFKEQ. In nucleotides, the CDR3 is TGTGCCAGCAGCCAGGAGGGCGGCGACTCCTACGAGCAGTACTTC. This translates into CASSQEGGDSYEQYF.

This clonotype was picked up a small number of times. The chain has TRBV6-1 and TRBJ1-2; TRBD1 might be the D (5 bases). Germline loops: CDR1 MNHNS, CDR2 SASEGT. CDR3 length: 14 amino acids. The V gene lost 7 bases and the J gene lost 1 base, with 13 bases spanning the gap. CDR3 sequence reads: CASTHQGVNYGYTF. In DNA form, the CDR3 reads TGTGCCAGCACCCACCAAGGGGTTAACTATGGCTACACCTTC.

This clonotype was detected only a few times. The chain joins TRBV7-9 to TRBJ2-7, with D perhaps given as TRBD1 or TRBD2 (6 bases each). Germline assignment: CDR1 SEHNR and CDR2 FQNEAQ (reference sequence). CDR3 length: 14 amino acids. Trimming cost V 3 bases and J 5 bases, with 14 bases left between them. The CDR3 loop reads CASSFRGVLNEQYF. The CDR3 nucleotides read TGTGCCAGCAGCTTTAGGGGGGTATTGAACGAGCAGTACTTC.

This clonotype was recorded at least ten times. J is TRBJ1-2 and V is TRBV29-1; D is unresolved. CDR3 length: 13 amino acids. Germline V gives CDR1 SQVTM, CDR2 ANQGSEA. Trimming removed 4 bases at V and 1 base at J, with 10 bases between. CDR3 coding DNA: TGCAGCGTTGTTGAGGGTTATAACTATGGCTACACCTTC. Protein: CSVVEGYNYGYTF.

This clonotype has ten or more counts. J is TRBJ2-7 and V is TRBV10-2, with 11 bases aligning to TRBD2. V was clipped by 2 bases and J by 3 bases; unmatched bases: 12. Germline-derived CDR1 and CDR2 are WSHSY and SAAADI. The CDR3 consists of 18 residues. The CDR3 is CASSERLAGGPEGYEQYF. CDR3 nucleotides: TGCGCCAGCAGTGAGAGGCTAGCGGGAGGTCCAGAGGGCTACGAGCAGTACTTC.

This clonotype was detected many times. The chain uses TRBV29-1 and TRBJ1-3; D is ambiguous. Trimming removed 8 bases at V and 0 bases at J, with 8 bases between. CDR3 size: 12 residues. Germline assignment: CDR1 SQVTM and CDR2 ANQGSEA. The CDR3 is CSYRVSGNTIYF. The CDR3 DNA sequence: TGCAGCTACCGGGTCTCTGGAAACACCATATATTTT.

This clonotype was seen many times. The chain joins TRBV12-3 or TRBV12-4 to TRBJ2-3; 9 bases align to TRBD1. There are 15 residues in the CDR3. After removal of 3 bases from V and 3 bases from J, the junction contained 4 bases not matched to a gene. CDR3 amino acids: CASSFTGQGTDTQYF. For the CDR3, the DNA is TGTGCCAGCAGTTTTACCGGACAGGGGACAGATACGCAGTATTTT.

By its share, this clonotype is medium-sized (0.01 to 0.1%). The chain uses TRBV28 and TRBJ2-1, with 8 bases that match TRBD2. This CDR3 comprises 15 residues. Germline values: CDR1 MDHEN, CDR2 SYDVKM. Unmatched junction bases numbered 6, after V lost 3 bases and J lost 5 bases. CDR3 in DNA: TGTGCCAGCAGTTTGCTCGCGGGGGGAAACAATGAGCAGTTCTTC. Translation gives CASSLLAGGNNEQFF.

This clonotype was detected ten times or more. CDR3 nucleotides: TGCGCCAGCAGCCGGGCCTCGAACACCGGGGAGCTGTTTTTT. Its translation is CASSRASNTGELFF. V and J are TRBV5-1 and TRBJ2-2; unclear D gene. Trimming removed 4 bases from V and 0 bases from J, with 7 bases in between. Germline V gene lookup returns CDR1 SGHRS and CDR2 YFSETQ. The CDR3 loop spans 14 amino acids.

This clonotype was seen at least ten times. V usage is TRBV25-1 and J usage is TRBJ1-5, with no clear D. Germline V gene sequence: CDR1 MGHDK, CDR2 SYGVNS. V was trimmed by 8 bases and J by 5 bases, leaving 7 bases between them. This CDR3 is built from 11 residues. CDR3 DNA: TGTGCCAGCGGTTGGGATCAGCCCCAGCATTTT. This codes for CASGWDQPQHF. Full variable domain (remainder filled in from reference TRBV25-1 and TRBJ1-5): EADIYQTPRYLVIGTGKKITLECSQTMGHDKMYWYQQDPGMELHLIHYSYGVNSTEKGDLSSESTVSRIRTEHFPLTLESARPSHTSQYLCASGWDQPQHFGDGTRLSIL.

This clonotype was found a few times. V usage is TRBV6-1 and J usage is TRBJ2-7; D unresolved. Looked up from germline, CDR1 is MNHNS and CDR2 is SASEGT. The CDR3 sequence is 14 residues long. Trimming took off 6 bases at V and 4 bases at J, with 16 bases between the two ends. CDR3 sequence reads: CASRPANPPYEQYF. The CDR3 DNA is TGTGCCAGCAGGCCGGCTAACCCCCCGTACGAGCAGTACTTC.

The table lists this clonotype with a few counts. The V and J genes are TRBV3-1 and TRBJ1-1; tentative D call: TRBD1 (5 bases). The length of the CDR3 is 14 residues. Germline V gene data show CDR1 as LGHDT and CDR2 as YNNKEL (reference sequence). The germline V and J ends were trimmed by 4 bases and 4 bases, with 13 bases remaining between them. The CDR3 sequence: CASSPRGAGTEAFF. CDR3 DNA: TGTGCCAGCAGCCCCCGCGGGGCCGGCACTGAAGCTTTCTTT.

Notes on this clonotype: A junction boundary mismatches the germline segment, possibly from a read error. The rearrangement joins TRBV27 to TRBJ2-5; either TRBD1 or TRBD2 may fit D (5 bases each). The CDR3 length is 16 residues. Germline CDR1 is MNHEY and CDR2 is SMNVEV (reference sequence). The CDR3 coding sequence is TGTGCCAGCAGTCTCTCAGACAGAGAACCAAGAGACTTGGGGGTTTTC. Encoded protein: CASSLSDREPRDLGVF.

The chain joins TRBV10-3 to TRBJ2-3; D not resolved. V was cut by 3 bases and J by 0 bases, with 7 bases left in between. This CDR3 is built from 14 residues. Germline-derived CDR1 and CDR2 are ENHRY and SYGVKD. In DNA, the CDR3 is TGTGCCATCAGTGATGGCAGAAGCACAGATACGCAGTATTTT. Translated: CAISDGRSTDTQYF.